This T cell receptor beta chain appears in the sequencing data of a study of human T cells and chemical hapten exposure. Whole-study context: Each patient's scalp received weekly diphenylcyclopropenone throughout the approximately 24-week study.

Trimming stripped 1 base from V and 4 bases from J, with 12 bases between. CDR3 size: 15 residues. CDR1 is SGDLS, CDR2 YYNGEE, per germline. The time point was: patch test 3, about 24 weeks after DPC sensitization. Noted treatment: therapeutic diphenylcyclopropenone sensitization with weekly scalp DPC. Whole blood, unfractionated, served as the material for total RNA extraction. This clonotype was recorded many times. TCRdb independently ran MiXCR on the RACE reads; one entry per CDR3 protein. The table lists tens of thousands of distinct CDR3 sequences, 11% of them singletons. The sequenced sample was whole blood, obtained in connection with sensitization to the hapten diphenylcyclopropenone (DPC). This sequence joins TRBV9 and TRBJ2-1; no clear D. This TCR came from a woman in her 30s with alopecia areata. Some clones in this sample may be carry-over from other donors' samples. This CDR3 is CASSVNTGLYNEQFF. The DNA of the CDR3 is TGTGCCAGCAGCGTAAACACTGGCCTTTACAATGAGCAGTTCTTC.